This T cell receptor (beta chain) is from a study of spatial heterogeneity in lung cancer. V was clipped by 4 bases and J by 8 bases; unmatched bases: 14. CDR3 length equals 17 residues. The germline CDR1 and CDR2 sequences are LGHDT and YNNKEL (reference sequence). This clonotype was found many times. Indicated time point: sample taken at primary tumor resection. Whole RNA, isolated from tumor, nontumor lung or frozen PBMC, was sequenced without prior sorting. One entry per CDR3 protein, called by TCRdb with MiXCR from the 5' RACE reads. Of roughly 40,000 distinct CDR3 sequences listed, approximately 6.2% were seen once; the top ten hold 43%.

The sequence was collected from a female donor with early-stage non-small cell lung cancer. The chain employs TRBV3-1 and TRBJ2-1; 10 bases fit TRBD2. The sample here was PBMCs, taken at surgery. Here the CDR3 DNA reads TGTGCCAGCAGCCGACCAAGGGGACTAGCGATACTAGATGAGCAGTTCTTC. Amino acids: CASSRPRGLAILDEQFF.